These 9 T cell receptor beta chains originate from one sample sequenced in a study of T cells after yellow fever vaccination. Each CDR3 protein is one row after TCRdb ran MiXCR on the 5' RACE reads. The table has 620,000 or so distinct CDR3 sequences, 10% to 15% seen once. This material consisted of PBMCs, taken on the day of the yellow fever booster vaccination. These TCRs come from a man under 40 who received the YFV17D yellow fever vaccine.

This chain joins TRBV7-2 and TRBJ2-5, with TRBD2 matching over 11 bases. This CDR3 has 16 residues. With V trimmed by 5 bases and J by 5 bases, 10 bases remained unmatched. CDR1 and CDR2 from the germline V gene are SGHTA and FQGNSA. CDR3 sequence reads: CASSDSGRGSGETQYF. DNA of the CDR3: TGTGCCAGCAGCGATAGCGGGAGGGGCTCTGGGGAGACCCAGTACTTC. Full variable domain (remainder filled in from reference TRBV7-2 and TRBJ2-5): GAGVSQSPSNKVTEKGKDVELRCDPISGHTALYWYRQSLGQGLEFLIYFQGNSAPDKSGLPSDRFSAERTGGSVSTLTIQRTQQEDSAVYLCASSDSGRGSGETQYFGPGTRLLVL.

The CDR3 is CASSYAPSGEETQYF. CDR3 sequence (DNA): TGTGCCAGCAGTTACGCTCCTAGCGGCGAAGAGACCCAGTACTTC. The chain combines TRBV6-5 with TRBJ2-5; TRBD2 matches 7 bases. Per the germline V gene, CDR1 is MNHEY and CDR2 is SVGAGI. The CDR3 sequence is 15 residues long. V gave up 2 bases and J gave up 3 bases; unmatched junction bases: 6.

The CDR3 DNA follows: TGTGCCAGCAGCTTGGTACGGCAGGAAGCTTTCTTT. Translated, it gives CASSLVRQEAFF. The chain couples TRBV5-6 to TRBJ1-1, with D uncertain. CDR1 is SGHDT, CDR2 YYEEEE, per germline. Trimming removed 0 bases from V and 8 bases from J, with 8 bases in between. There are 12 residues in the CDR3.

The V and J genes are TRBV6-2 or TRBV6-3 and TRBJ2-1, with no clear D. CDR3 length: 16 amino acids. Germline V gene data show CDR1 as MNHEY and CDR2 as SVGEGT. The ends were cut back, 2 bases at V and 0 bases at J, with 11 bases in the middle. Here the CDR3 DNA reads TGTGCCAGCAGTTACGGCCCGGGCAGCTCCTACAATGAGCAGTTCTTC. This codes for CASSYGPGSSYNEQFF.

About this clonotype itself: Sequence at one end of the junction differs from germline and may be a read error. The chain is built from TRBV20-1 and TRBJ2-1; TRBD2 matches 9 bases. This CDR3 contains 16 residues. Germline CDR1 reads DFQATT; CDR2 reads SNEGSKA (reference sequence). In DNA form, the CDR3 reads TGCTGTGCTAGTGGTCTAGCGGGAACAAGTGGCAATGAGCAGTTCTTC. Encoded protein: CCASGLAGTSGNEQFF.

This clonotype came up a few times. This chain links TRBV4-2 with TRBJ1-4, with D maybe TRBD1 (5 bases). Trimming cost V 2 bases and J 7 bases, with 17 bases left between them. Germline CDR1 reads LGHNA; CDR2 reads YNFKEQ. The CDR3 length is 16 residues. DNA for the CDR3: TGTGCCAGCAGCCAACCCCCGGGGGGGATGGGTGAAAAACTGTTTTTT. This gives the protein CASSQPPGGMGEKLFF.

The chain combines TRBV4-3 with TRBJ2-3; D perhaps matches TRBD2 (5 bases). With 3 bases removed from V and 9 bases from J, the gap between germline ends came to 16 bases. CDR1 is LGHNA and CDR2 is YSLEER in the germline V gene. This CDR3 contains 14 residues. The CDR3 nucleotides read TGCGCCAGCAGCCAGGAACTAGGCTCGGTCACGCAGTATTTT. Its protein is CASSQELGSVTQYF.

The chain employs TRBV20-1 and TRBJ2-7; 10 bases line up with TRBD1. V was clipped by 1 base and J by 6 bases; unmatched bases: 6. The germline CDR1 and CDR2 sequences are DFQATT and SNEGSKA (reference sequence). The length of the CDR3 is 14 residues. CDR3 residues: CSARVGQGETEQYF. The DNA of the CDR3 is TGCAGTGCTAGAGTTGGACAGGGGGAAACCGAGCAGTACTTC.

This clonotype was observed a few times. The J gene is TRBJ1-3, the V gene TRBV5-5, with TRBD1 as a possible D gene (5 bases). The germline gives CDR1 SGHKS, CDR2 YYEKEE (reference sequence). This CDR3 has 16 amino acids. V was cut by 5 bases and J by 4 bases, with 19 bases left in between. CDR3 nucleotide sequence: TGTGCCAGCAGTTCGAGAGGGACCCAGCTCGGAAACACCATATATTTT. This gives the protein CASSSRGTQLGNTIYF.